This T cell receptor (beta chain) was sequenced in a study of CD8+CD57+ T cells in acquired aplastic anemia. Study in general: The mean DNA yield obtained from sorted CD4+ and CD8+ cells came to around 3 ug. Study results and caveats: Found in both controls and patients were twenty-nine CD8+ CDR3 sequences.

Whoever was chosen for sequencing had shown CD8+CD57+ cell expansion by flow cytometry. All patients had severe acquired aplastic anemia. The germline gives CDR1 MGHDK, CDR2 SYGVNS. This CDR3 contains 14 residues. V lost 6 bases and J lost 1, with 12 bases in between. Genomic DNA, the template, was used for profiling of the TCR beta VDJ and CDR3. TCRdb reprocessed the reads via MiXCR and lists one record per CDR3 protein. The sample comprises roughly 500,000 distinct CDR3 sequences, around a third of which are singletons, and under 0.95% rests with the top ten. With regard to this clonotype: Its cognate antigen is unknown.

The rearrangement uses TRBV25-1 and TRBJ1-2; no firm D call. The sequenced sample was sorted CD4+, CD8+, or CD8+CD57+ T cells (not recorded which) from PBMCs. This sequence originates from a human donor with aplastic anemia. The CDR3 sequence is CASSRGVLNYGYTF. CDR3 in DNA: TGTGCCAGCAGCCGCGGGGTTCTTAACTATGGCTACACCTTC.